This TCR beta chain was profiled in a study of regulatory T cells in long-lasting Graves disease. The sample's time point: newly diagnosed GD, antithyroid drugs for less than 3 months. Extracted RNA from PBMCs served as the source of the TCR library. With iRepertoire HTBI primers and Arm-PCR of CDR3 regions, TCR beta libraries were built. TCRdb called the multiplex PCR reads again in MiXCR, with one record for every CDR3 protein. The profile shows 350,000 to 450,000 distinct CDR3 sequences, around 15% of them singletons. Trimming shortened V by 3 bases and J by 0 bases, and 6 bases separated the two germline ends. Germline V gives CDR1 DFQATT, CDR2 SNEGSKA (reference sequence). The CDR3 contains 12 residues. This clonotype was seen more than once but under ten times. The same data also contributed to another study, on T cells in Graves' hyperthyroidism and ophthalmopathy.

This clonotype was obtained from a middle-aged man with Graves disease. The chain carries TRBV20-1 and TRBJ2-7; no reliable D call. Sequences were derived from peripheral blood mononuclear cells (PBMCs), sampled at new diagnosis, from a patient treated with antithyroid drugs. The CDR3 DNA reads as TGCAGTGCTAGCGGCGGCTCCTACGAGCAGTACTTC. Translation: CSASGGSYEQYF.